This TCR beta chain came from a study of a mutant IDH1 vaccine in newly diagnosed glioma. Study in general: Patients got their first vaccination 4-6 weeks after radiotherapy alone, or with temozolomide cycles. Antecedent treatment encompassed radiotherapy, temozolomide, or their combination; the majority received both. The sex distribution of treated patients was about 62% male and around 40% female, with a mean age of around 43 years.

Time point: week 5, during vaccination. A single vaccine dose contained 300 ug of mutant IDH1 20-mer peptide, and topical imiquimod was used with it. Diagnosis in the donors showed new WHO grade 3 or 4 astrocytomas that were IDH1-mutant and ATRX-lost. Germline V lookup: CDR1 SEHNR, CDR2 FQNEAQ (reference sequence). This CDR3 comprises 14 residues. The ends were cut back, 0 bases at V and 5 bases at J, with 10 bases in the middle. Remarks on this clone: What it binds is unknown.

The protocol was immunoSEQ multiplex PCR, while the TCRdb copy is restricted to in-frame clones and leaves out a portion. Of nearly 30,000 clones listed, around 90% are singletons. This sequence originates from a woman aged 35 to 49 with glioma. Some clones in this sample may be carry-over from other donors' samples. The rearrangement uses TRBV7-9 and TRBJ1-2; D not resolved. The sequences come from peripheral blood mononuclear cells (PBMCs), collected from a glioma patient whose treatment included an IDH1 peptide vaccine. CDR3 sequence (DNA): TGTGCCAGCAGCTTAGCCAACCTCCATTATGGCTACACCTTC. As protein: CASSLANLHYGYTF.